This T cell receptor beta chain was captured by sequencing in a study of control samples from healthy donors and cancer patients. The CDR3 runs to 16 residues. TCRdb's table, derived via immunoSEQ multiplex PCR, lists solely in-frame clones and lacks some. The repertoire includes around 250,000 clones, 82% of them detected once, and roughly 15% sits in the top ten. The sample taken for sequencing was PBMCs. The sequence derives from a woman aged 60-70 years with lung cancer. This rearrangement joins TRBV21-1 to TRBJ1-1. TRBV21-1 is reported as a pseudogene. The CDR3 protein is CASSLGRQPMNTEAFF. The CDR3 nucleotides are TGTGCCAGCAGCCTAGGAAGGCAACCCATGAACACTGAAGCTTTCTTT.